A selection of T cell receptor beta chains follows, all from one sample in a study of T cell responses to AZD1222 COVID-19 vaccine. Profiled with immunoSEQ multiplex PCR; TCRdb holds only in-frame clones, not every one. The data contain about 95,000 clones, about 89% of them singletons. The sequencing used peripheral blood, collected on day 0 of AZD1222 vaccination. These TCRs come from an adult in good health. The CDR3 runs from the conserved cysteine through the conserved F or W. The D gene is left open where the match is weak. Rows may omit the clone size; those that give it use once, few, many or a size class.

d_call	j_call	clone_size	v_call	cdr3_nt	cdr3_aa
.	TRBJ1-2	few	TRBV29-1	TGCAGCGTTGAAGATGGCCAAAACTATGGCTACACCTTC	CSVEDGQNYGYTF
.	TRBJ1-3	.	TRBV30	TGTGCCTGGACTCGACTGGCGGTCTCTGGAAACACCATATATTTT	CAWTRLAVSGNTIYF
TRBD1	TRBJ2-5	.	TRBV5-1	TGCGCCAGCAGCCCTGGACAGGGCCGCCAAGAGACCCAGTACTTC	CASSPGQGRQETQYF
TRBD1	TRBJ1-2	.	TRBV12-5	TGTGCTAGTGAGTCCGGGACAGGGGTTTATGGCTACACCTTC	CASESGTGVYGYTF
.	TRBJ1-2	.	TRBV7-9	TGTGCCAGCAGCTTACTCGTCAGAACTAACTATGGCTACACCTTC	CASSLLVRTNYGYTF
.	TRBJ2-1	.	TRBV5-1	TGCGCCAGCGCCGAGGACTGGGGCGGGGAGCAGTTCTTC	CASAEDWGGEQFF
.	TRBJ1-6	.	TRBV6-5	TGTGCCACTAACAGGGAGAACTATAATTCACCCCTCCACTTT	CATNRENYNSPLHF
.	TRBJ1-5	.	TRBV6-6	TGTGCCAGCAGTTACTCCGTCGCCAGGTCAGAGCCCCAGCATTTT	CASSYSVARSEPQHF
.	TRBJ1-6	.	TRBV6-6	TGTGCCGGGGGTCATGGTTCCTATAATTCACCCCTCCACTTT	CAGGHGSYNSPLHF
.	TRBJ2-3	few	TRBV4-1	TGCGCCAGCAGCCAGGCGACAGTATTGCCAGATACGCAGTATTTT	CASSQATVLPDTQYF
.	TRBJ1-6	.	TRBV30	TGTGCCTGGAGTCGTGGGACATTGAATTCACCCCTCCACTTT	CAWSRGTLNSPLHF
.	TRBJ1-1	once	TRBV6-5	TGTGCCAGCAGAAGGGACACTGAAGCTTTCTTT	CASRRDTEAFF
.	TRBJ2-2	few	TRBV7-6	TGTGCCAGCAGCTTAGTCACTCTTCAGGGGGGCACGGAGCTGTTTTTT	CASSLVTLQGGTELFF
TRBD1	TRBJ2-7	.	TRBV6-6	TGTGCCAGCAAAAATACCGGGACAGGGGCCTACGAGCAGTACTTC	CASKNTGTGAYEQYF
.	TRBJ2-3	.	TRBV11-1	TGTGCCAGCAGCCTAGTGTGGGGTCCCACAGATACGCAGTATTTT	CASSLVWGPTDTQYF
.	TRBJ1-1	.	TRBV9	TGTGCCAGCAGCGTAGGTGGGGGGGGAAGCGACACTGAAGCTTTCTTT	CASSVGGGGSDTEAFF
TRBD1	TRBJ2-7	.	TRBV27	TGTGCCAGCAGCACCCCAGGGGGCTTCTACGAGCAGTACTTC	CASSTPGGFYEQYF
.	TRBJ2-5	.	TRBV29-1	TGCAGCGCGAGCACAGGGCAAGAGACCCAGTACTTC	CSASTGQETQYF
.	TRBJ2-4	.	TRBV6-6	TGTGCCAGTTCAACCTTGACGGAGGGCCCTTCGCTTTGCTTC	CASSTLTEGPSLCF
.	TRBJ1-2	.	TRBV11-2	TGTGCCAGCAGCTTATTTCGGGAACCCTATGGCTACACCTTC	CASSLFREPYGYTF
.	TRBJ2-7	.	TRBV6-5	TGTGCCATCACCGGGACGGCGGCCTACGAGCAGTACTTC	CAITGTAAYEQYF
.	TRBJ1-6	.	TRBV3-1/TRBV3-2	TGTGCCAGCAGCCCCTTAGGTTCACCCCTCCACTTT	CASSPLGSPLHF
.	TRBJ1-1	few	TRBV18	TGTGCCAGCTCACCTTCTTCGGAAAACACTGAAGCTTTCTTT	CASSPSSENTEAFF
.	TRBJ1-6	.	TRBV4-2	TGTGCCAGCAGCCAAGTAGGAGGGGAGGGTAATTCACCCCTCCACTTT	CASSQVGGEGNSPLHF
TRBD2	TRBJ2-5	.	TRBV2	TGTGCCAGCAGCAACCGGGGCGGGGGGCAAGAGACCCAGTACTTC	CASSNRGGGQETQYF
.	TRBJ1-1	.	TRBV21-1	TGTGCCAGCAGCAACCATCCCCCGAACACTGAAGCTTTCTTT	CASSNHPPNTEAFF
TRBD1	TRBJ2-1	.	TRBV29-1	TGCAGCGTTGAAGAAGGGACAGGGTCGTCCTACAATGAGCAGTTCTTC	CSVEEGTGSSYNEQFF
.	TRBJ1-2	.	TRBV7-9	TGTGCCAGCAGCTTCCCCGGGGGAGAGAACTATGGCTACACCTTC	CASSFPGGENYGYTF
.	TRBJ2-3	.	TRBV3-1/TRBV3-2	TGTGCCAGCAGCCAAGATGGTGGACGGGGGGCCTCGGATACGCAGTATTTT	CASSQDGGRGASDTQYF
.	TRBJ1-3	few	TRBV7-3	TGTGCCAGCAGCTTAAGGGAGGGGGACACCATATATTTT	CASSLREGDTIYF
TRBD1	TRBJ1-5	.	TRBV10-3	TGTGCCATCAGGCTCGGGACAGGGGTTTCCCAGGGGGTAGATCAGCCCCAGCATTTT	CAIRLGTGVSQGVDQPQHF
TRBD1	TRBJ1-1	.	TRBV19	TGTGCCAGTAGAAGGGACAGGGGTAACACTGAAGCTTTCTTT	CASRRDRGNTEAFF
.	TRBJ2-2	once	TRBV4-1	TGCGCCAGCAGCGGGACCTTCTCCGGGGAGCTGTTTTTT	CASSGTFSGELFF
TRBD2	TRBJ2-5	.	TRBV15	TGTGCCACCAGCGGGACTAGCGGGGAGAAGACCCAGTACTTC	CATSGTSGEKTQYF
.	TRBJ1-2	.	TRBV9	TGTGCCAGCAGCCTGACCTCCGGGCCCTATGGCTACACCTTC	CASSLTSGPYGYTF
TRBD1	TRBJ1-2	.	TRBV5-6	TGTGCCAGCAGCTTCGGACAGGCGCTAGAGGGCTACACCTTC	CASSFGQALEGYTF
TRBD1	TRBJ1-2	.	TRBV6-6	TGTGCCAGCAGCAGGACAGGGAATGGCTACACCTTC	CASSRTGNGYTF
.	TRBJ2-7	.	TRBV27	TGTGCCAGCGGGTTGGGGACCTACGAGCAGTACTTC	CASGLGTYEQYF
TRBD1	TRBJ1-1	.	TRBV3-1/TRBV3-2	TGTGCCAGCAGCTTTATTGACAGGGGCACTGAAGCTTTCTTT	CASSFIDRGTEAFF
.	TRBJ2-7	.	TRBV10-2	TGCGCCAGCAGTGAGAATCGAGCCTGGGGCGAGCAGTACTTC	CASSENRAWGEQYF
.	TRBJ1-1	.	TRBV5-1	TGCGCCAGCAGCTTTTTATTGGGGGACACTGAAGCTTTCTTT	CASSFLLGDTEAFF
.	TRBJ2-3	.	TRBV10-1	TGCGCCAGCAGTTCAGCTGATACGCAGTATTTT	CASSSADTQYF
.	TRBJ1-1	.	TRBV19	TGTGCCAGTAGTTTTAATATGAACACTGAAGCTTTCTTT	CASSFNMNTEAFF
.	TRBJ1-1	.	TRBV7-8	TGTGCCAGCAGCCCCATTAACAGGGACCCTGAAGCTTTCTTT	CASSPINRDPEAFF
TRBD1	TRBJ1-2	.	TRBV28	TGTGCCAGCAGTAGGGACAGAGAAACCTTC	CASSRDRETF
TRBD2	TRBJ2-3	once	TRBV7-7	TGTGCTAGCAGCCCAGGACTAGCGGTAACAGATACGCAGTATTTT	CASSPGLAVTDTQYF